These 3 T cell receptor beta chains were all obtained from the same sample, sequenced in a study of T cell responses to AZD1222 COVID-19 vaccine. The table came from immunoSEQ multiplex PCR; TCRdb's copy has only in-frame clones and leaves some out. The table has approximately 150,000 clones, more than 85% seen once. Material: peripheral blood, obtained 28 days after the second AZD1222 dose. These receptors all come from an adult who received the AZD1222 COVID-19 vaccine.

The V gene is TRBV9, the J gene TRBJ1-3; D may be TRBD1 (5 bases). The CDR3 length is 14 residues. Germline loops: CDR1 SGDLS, CDR2 YYNGEE. The V and J ends lost 7 bases and 1 base respectively, with 12 bases between them. The chain's CDR3 is CASGGPPSGNTIYF. CDR3 nucleotides: TGTGCCAGCGGGGGACCTCCGTCTGGAAACACCATATATTTT.

This chain joins TRBV19 and TRBJ2-1; D perhaps matches TRBD1 (6 bases). The CDR3 contains 18 residues. V was shortened by 5 bases and J by 12 bases, with 32 bases between the two germline ends. The germline V gene encodes CDR1 LNHDA and CDR2 SQIVND (reference sequence). CDR3 region: CASSQPRMDSLERASQFF. As DNA, the CDR3 is TGTGCCAGTAGTCAACCCCGGATGGACAGTTTAGAACGGGCATCGCAGTTCTTC. Using reference TRBV19 and TRBJ2-1 for the parts outside the CDR3, the full variable domain is DGGITQSPKYLFRKEGQNVTLSCEQNLNHDAMYWYRQDPGQGLRLIYYSQIVNDFQKGDIAEGYSVSREKKESFPLTVTSAQKNPTAFYLCASSQPRMDSLERASQFFGPGTRLTVL.

This chain connects TRBV2 to TRBJ1-5; 7 nucleotides line up with TRBD1. The CDR3 consists of 15 residues. J lost 7 bases, V lost 6 bases, and 12 bases had no gene match. Per germline, CDR1 SNHLY and CDR2 FYNNEI. CDR3 DNA: TGTGCCAGCAGAGAACACAGGGGTGAGGGCCAGCCCCAGCATTTT. Translation: CASREHRGEGQPQHF.